This entry concerns a single TCR beta chain. As processed by the authors: Researchers report that nucleated cell counts were estimated from reference gene primer amplification. Sequenced by immunoSEQ multiplex PCR; TCRdb stores in-frame clones only, minus some. D and trimming were read from the DNA, whereas the V and J calls and clone size are those reported in that table. The repertoire holds around 60,000 clones, with about 85% as singletons. These data are taken from a study of blood T cell repertoires in COVID-19. Study context: The analysed material was cDNA or gDNA that came from T cells, B-cell-depleted T cells, or PBMCs.

V shed 1 base, J shed 3 bases, and the junction held 3 bases outside the gene matches. Looked up from germline, CDR1 is SGHTA and CDR2 is FQGNSA. This CDR3 is 15 amino acids long. The source is a woman at least 80 years old with acute or convalescent COVID-19. The chain uses TRBV7-2 and TRBJ2-3, with 8 bases matching TRBD2. Specimen: peripheral blood. CDR3 loop: CASSLGTSLTDTQYF. CDR3 nucleotides: TGTGCCAGCAGCTTAGGGACTAGCTTAACAGATACGCAGTATTTT.